These T cell receptor beta chains were read from a single sample in a study of control samples from healthy donors and cancer patients. The repertoire was sequenced with immunoSEQ multiplex PCR; TCRdb's copy has only in-frame clones and lacks some. This table has 120,000 to 150,000 clones, more than 90% appearing once. Sequenced sample: blood. The receptors here all came from a man younger than 45 in good health. Both conserved end residues are part of each CDR3. The order of the fields is J gene, clone size, V gene, D gene, CDR3 DNA, CDR3 protein. The D gene is left open where the match is weak. Not every row has a clone size; where given, it reads once, few, many or a size class.

>TRBJ1-1|.|TRBV5-4|.
TGTGCCAGCAGCGTTGCCGGGGGGAACACTGAAGCTTTCTTT
CASSVAGGNTEAFF
>TRBJ2-2|.|TRBV2|TRBD2
TGTGCCAGCGGAATTCAGACTAGCGGGGTGAACACCGGGGAGCTGTTTTTT
CASGIQTSGVNTGELFF
>TRBJ1-1|.|TRBV19|TRBD1
TGTGCCAGTAGTACACTCGTGGACAGGGCCGGAGCTTTCTTT
CASSTLVDRAGAFF
>TRBJ1-5|.|TRBV3-1/TRBV3-2|.
TGTGCCAGCAGCCAAGGGACTCAGGCGGGGCAGCCCCAGCATTTT
CASSQGTQAGQPQHF
>TRBJ2-7|once|TRBV28|.
TGTGCCAGCAGTTTATCTTATCTGGGGATCTACGAGCAGTACTTC
CASSLSYLGIYEQYF
>TRBJ1-1|.|TRBV27|TRBD1
TGTGCCAGCATTTCACCGGGACAGGGGGCCAAGTCTTTCTTT
CASISPGQGAKSFF
>TRBJ2-3|.|TRBV29-1|TRBD2
TGCAGCGTTGAAACTAGCGGGGTTAGTACAGATACGCAGTATTTT
CSVETSGVSTDTQYF
>TRBJ1-5|.|TRBV15|.
TGTGCCACCATGGGCAGGGGCCCAAATCAGCCCCAGCATTTT
CATMGRGPNQPQHF
>TRBJ2-2|.|TRBV11-3|TRBD2
TGTGCCAGCAGCTTTAGTCCGGCGACTAGCGGGGGGGAAAGGGCCGGGGAGCTGTTTTTT
CASSFSPATSGGERAGELFF
>TRBJ2-7|few|TRBV19|.
TGTGCCAGTAGTATAGACTCAGCGACCTACGAGCAGTACTTC
CASSIDSATYEQYF
>TRBJ1-1|.|TRBV28|.
TGTGCCAGCAGCACCGGACAGTTTTCAAACACTGAAGCTTTCTTT
CASSTGQFSNTEAFF
>TRBJ1-1|.|TRBV7-6|.
TGTGCCAGCAGCTTAGAATCGGGGTATGGGAACACTGAAGCTTTCTTT
CASSLESGYGNTEAFF
>TRBJ2-7|.|TRBV21-1|.
TGTGCCAGCAGCAAATGGTGGATTTCCCACGAGCAGTACTTC
CASSKWWISHEQYF
>TRBJ2-7|.|TRBV11-1|.
TGTGCCAGCAGCCGCAACCAGGGAACAGGCTACGAGCAGTACTTC
CASSRNQGTGYEQYF
>TRBJ2-6|.|TRBV28|TRBD1
TGTGCCAGCAGAGCTCAGGGGGCGGGGGCCAACGTCCTGACTTTC
CASRAQGAGANVLTF
>TRBJ1-5|.|TRBV19|.
TGTGCCAGTAGTATAGTATGGGGCGGGCAGCCCCAGCATTTT
CASSIVWGGQPQHF
>TRBJ1-5|.|TRBV28|.
TGTGCCAGCTCGGTTAAACGGAGCAATCAGCCCCAGCATTTT
CASSVKRSNQPQHF
>TRBJ1-2|.|TRBV28|.
TGTGCCAGCAGTTACAGGGACTCAGTTCGGCATGGCTACACCTTC
CASSYRDSVRHGYTF
>TRBJ2-1|.|TRBV30|.
TGTGCCTGGAGTGTATCCCGGGTTAACAATGAGCAGTTCTTC
CAWSVSRVNNEQFF
>TRBJ2-7|.|TRBV3-1/TRBV3-2|.
TGTGCCAGCAGCCATAGTGTGGGGGAGCAGTACTTC
CASSHSVGEQYF
>TRBJ2-7|.|TRBV19|.
TGTGCCAGTAGTATCGACAACCCAGGGAAAAACGAGCAGTACTTC
CASSIDNPGKNEQYF
>TRBJ1-2|.|TRBV6-5|TRBD1
TGTGCCAGCAGTTACGGGCTCCAGGGGGTCGGTGGCTACACCTTC
CASSYGLQGVGGYTF
>TRBJ2-2|.|TRBV29-1|TRBD1
TGCAGCGCTGAGGGACAGGGGTACGGGGAGCTGTTTTTT
CSAEGQGYGELFF
>TRBJ1-1|.|TRBV30|.
TGTGCCTGGAGTAGGGATACCACTGAAGCTTTCTTT
CAWSRDTTEAFF
>TRBJ1-6|.|TRBV6-4|.
TGTGCCAGCAGTGAGAGCTCCTATAATTCACCCCTCCACTTT
CASSESSYNSPLHF
>TRBJ2-1|.|TRBV7-2|.
TGTGCCAGCAGCCCGGGACTCTTCAATGAGCAGTTCTTC
CASSPGLFNEQFF
>TRBJ2-1|once|TRBV3-1/TRBV3-2|.
TGTGCCAGCAGCCAAGGGGTATCTATTCGGAATGAGCAGTTCTTC
CASSQGVSIRNEQFF